These T cell receptor beta chains were read from a single sample in a study of T cell changes during pregnancy in multiple sclerosis. Sequencing used immunoSEQ multiplex PCR; TCRdb keeps in-frame clones, though not all of them. The sample lists more than 25,000 clones; over 85% were seen once. The material sequenced was CD4+ T cells from peripheral blood mononuclear cells, taken in the first trimester of pregnancy. All receptors come from a female donor with multiple sclerosis, enrolled in a pregnancy study. Each CDR3 is given with its conserved first and last residue. The D gene is left open where the match is weak. Rows give clone size only sometimes, using once, few, many, or a class for an expanded clone.

v_gene,d_gene,j_gene,abundance,CDR3aa,CDR3nt
TRBV7-3,-,TRBJ2-3,-,CASSPIAGTDTQYF,TGTGCCAGCAGCCCCATAGCGGGCACAGATACGCAGTATTTT
TRBV6-1,-,TRBJ1-3,-,CASSVSLSSGNTIYF,TGTGCCAGCAGTGTGAGCCTGAGCTCTGGAAACACCATATATTTT
TRBV7-9,TRBD1,TRBJ2-5,-,CASSLAGTVSETQYF,TGTGCCAGCAGCTTGGCCGGGACAGTAAGCGAGACCCAGTACTTC
TRBV19,-,TRBJ1-1,once,CASHRGQMNTEAFF,TGTGCCAGTCATAGGGGACAAATGAACACTGAAGCTTTCTTT
TRBV2,TRBD2,TRBJ2-1,-,CASNKASGYNEQFF,TGTGCCAGCAATAAGGCTAGCGGGTACAATGAGCAGTTCTTC
TRBV6-6,TRBD1,TRBJ1-5,-,CASRLAGGSQPQHF,TGTGCCAGCAGGCTAGCAGGGGGAAGTCAGCCCCAGCATTTT
TRBV7-3,-,TRBJ2-3,-,CASSLLGADTQYF,TGTGCCAGCAGCTTATTAGGGGCAGATACGCAGTATTTT
TRBV6-1,-,TRBJ2-2,-,CASSEYTANTGELFF,TGTGCCAGCAGTGAATATACAGCGAACACCGGGGAGCTGTTTTTT
TRBV19,-,TRBJ1-5,once,CASSMEGNNQPQHF,TGTGCCAGTAGTATGGAGGGGAACAATCAGCCCCAGCATTTT
TRBV5-4,TRBD2,TRBJ2-7,-,CASSSGGNYEQYF,TGTGCCAGCAGCTCGGGGGGGAACTACGAGCAGTACTTC
TRBV5-1,TRBD2,TRBJ2-2,-,CASSLAVAGETGELFF,TGCGCCAGCAGCTTGGCGGTAGCGGGGGAAACCGGGGAGCTGTTTTTT
TRBV5-1,TRBD1,TRBJ1-4,-,CASSLEGQYHEKLFF,TGCGCCAGCAGCTTGGAGGGACAGTACCATGAAAAACTGTTTTTT
TRBV11-2,TRBD1,TRBJ1-5,-,CASSLNRGGNTNQPQHF,TGTGCCAGCAGCTTAAACAGGGGGGGAAATACAAATCAGCCCCAGCATTTT
TRBV6-4,TRBD1,TRBJ2-7,-,CASRGQGMAYEQYF,TGTGCCAGCAGAGGACAGGGGATGGCCTACGAGCAGTACTTC
TRBV4-1,-,TRBJ2-3,-,CASSPMGGGSTDTQYF,TGCGCCAGCAGCCCTATGGGCGGGGGCAGCACAGATACGCAGTATTTT
TRBV18,-,TRBJ1-2,-,CASSPRFDYGYTF,TGTGCCAGCTCACCACGTTTCGACTATGGCTACACCTTC
TRBV6-6,TRBD1,TRBJ1-2,-,CASSDRQGISYGYTF,TGTGCCAGCAGTGACAGACAGGGGATAAGCTATGGCTACACCTTC
TRBV10-3,TRBD2,TRBJ2-1,-,CAISDPSLRGYNEQFF,TGTGCCATCAGTGATCCTTCCCTGCGGGGGTACAATGAGCAGTTCTTC
TRBV7-2,TRBD1,TRBJ1-1,-,CASSSSGTGANTEAFF,TGTGCCAGCAGTTCGTCGGGGACAGGGGCAAACACTGAAGCTTTCTTT
TRBV30,-,TRBJ1-1,-,CAWSVHRNTEAFF,TGTGCCTGGAGTGTACACAGGAACACTGAAGCTTTCTTT
TRBV19,-,TRBJ1-5,-,CASSTTAFSQPQHF,TGTGCCAGTAGCACGACAGCTTTCTCTCAGCCCCAGCATTTT
TRBV5-8,-,TRBJ1-2,-,CASSPDRVYGYTF,TGTGCCAGCAGCCCGGACAGAGTCTATGGCTACACCTTC
TRBV9,-,TRBJ1-1,-,CASSPWGGTEAFF,TGTGCCAGCAGCCCCTGGGGCGGCACTGAAGCTTTCTTT
TRBV11-2,-,TRBJ1-1,-,CASRRGTTTEAFF,TGTGCCAGCAGGAGGGGGACAACCACTGAAGCTTTCTTT
TRBV30,TRBD2,TRBJ2-1,once,CAWSLLAGSNEQFF,TGTGCCTGGAGTTTACTAGCGGGGTCAAATGAGCAGTTCTTC
TRBV27,-,TRBJ1-1,-,CASSSPGGQEDTEAFF,TGTGCCAGCAGCTCCCCTGGCGGGCAGGAGGACACTGAAGCTTTCTTT
TRBV29-1,-,TRBJ2-1,-,CSVGGGHGSYNEQFF,TGCAGCGTTGGGGGGGGACACGGCTCCTACAATGAGCAGTTCTTC
TRBV2,-,TRBJ1-5,-,CASGRQAGNQPQHF,TGTGCCAGCGGTCGACAGGCTGGCAATCAGCCCCAGCATTTT
TRBV5-1,-,TRBJ2-1,once,CASSLVYSGMNEQFF,TGCGCCAGCAGCTTGGTATATTCGGGGATGAATGAGCAGTTCTTC